This note documents a single T cell receptor (beta chain) sequence. CDR3 length equals 14 residues. V trimming: 5 bases; J trimming: 8 bases; junction bases outside the gene matches: 9. CDR1 and CDR2 (germline): LNHDA, SQIVND (reference sequence). Libraries were prepared by immunoSEQ multiplex PCR; TCRdb keeps only in-frame clonotypes and omits some of them. The sample lists approximately 46,000 clones, roughly 83% occurring once. The data are from a study of blood T cell repertoires in COVID-19. Turning to the study itself: Specimens from acute and convalescent COVID-19 originated in the United States, Italy and Spain.

This chain joins TRBV19 and TRBJ2-1, with 7 bases fitting TRBD1. The source material was peripheral blood. The source of this sequence is a human donor in a cohort sampled during active COVID-19. CDR3 sequence: CASSPRQGGHEQFF. CDR3 bases: TGTGCCAGTAGTCCCCGACAGGGTGGGCATGAGCAGTTCTTC.